The 7 T cell receptor beta chains presented below share a single source sample, sequenced in a study of spatial heterogeneity in lung cancer. The time point: sample taken at primary tumor resection. Each CDR3 protein is one row after TCRdb ran MiXCR on the 5' RACE reads. The table lists around 20,000 distinct CDR3 sequences, 5.8% of them singletons. Their antigen targets remain unknown. Overall study findings and caveats: Tumoral mutation counts were tracked by counts of expanded intratumoral alpha and beta TCRs.

This specimen was lung tumor tissue, taken at surgery. Receptors were obtained from a female donor with early-stage non-small cell lung cancer.

This clonotype has ten or more counts. Since the library was made to target alpha chains, this beta chain is a stray read and its abundance is not meaningful. The chain joins TRBV7-8 to TRBJ2-7; 8 nucleotides agree with TRBD2. The trim removed 5 bases at V and 5 bases at J, leaving 5 bases unmatched. The CDR3 totals 13 residues. Germline V gives CDR1 SGHVS, CDR2 FQNEAQ. CDR3 amino acids: CASSEREGDEQYF. The CDR3 DNA reads TGTGCCAGCAGCGAACGGGAGGGGGACGAGCAGTACTTC.

This clonotype was picked up a small number of times. Found in a library prepared for alpha chains, this beta chain is an off-target read, and its abundance has little meaning. The DNA of the CDR3 is TGTGCCAGCAGCAGGCAGTCGGGGCGCTCCTACGAGCAGTACTTC. Amino acid sequence: CASSRQSGRSYEQYF. V gene TRBV5-5 combines with J gene TRBJ2-7; D possibly uses TRBD1 or TRBD2 (5 bases each). The CDR3 is 15 amino acids. Germline CDR1 reads SGHKS; CDR2 reads YYEKEE (reference sequence). V was cut by 4 bases and J by 0 bases, with 14 bases left in between.

This clonotype has a count of ten or more. With the library built for alpha chains, this beta chain is off target and its frequency is not meaningful. The chain links TRBV5-4 to TRBJ2-2; 8 nucleotides line up with TRBD1. CDR3 size: 15 residues. The J segment lost 7 bases and the V segment lost 1 base, leaving 6 bases of the junction unmatched. CDR1 SGHNT and CDR2 YYREEE come from the germline V gene (reference sequence). The CDR3 here is CASSLQGAIHGELFF. CDR3 DNA: TGTGCCAGCAGCTTGCAGGGGGCGATCCACGGGGAGCTGTTTTTT.

Many counts were recorded for this clonotype. In a library made to pick up alpha chains, this beta chain is a stray read with a size that means little. The V call is TRBV5-1, the J call TRBJ2-6; no clear D gene. V lost 4 bases to trimming and J lost 3 bases, with 11 bases between them. CDR3 length: 15 amino acids. The germline V gene encodes CDR1 SGHRS and CDR2 YFSETQ. In DNA, the CDR3 is TGCGCCAGCAGCCAAAACTCCCTTGGGGCCAACGTCCTGACTTTC. This gives the protein CASSQNSLGANVLTF.

This clonotype was counted a few times. The library was designed around alpha chains, so this beta chain is a stray read whose abundance carries little weight. CDR3 sequence reads: CASRTSGISDTDTQYF. The CDR3 DNA sequence: TGTGCCAGCAGGACTAGCGGGATTTCCGACACAGATACGCAGTATTTT. The chain couples TRBV28 to TRBJ2-3; 11 nucleotides agree with TRBD2. The germline gives CDR1 MDHEN, CDR2 SYDVKM. After removal of 6 bases from V and 2 bases from J, the junction contained 7 bases not matched to a gene. The CDR3 is made up of 16 amino acids. Together with reference TRBV28 and TRBJ2-3, the CDR3 gives the full variable domain: DVKVTQSSRYLVKRTGEKVFLECVQDMDHENMFWYRQDPGLGLRLIYFSYDVKMKEKGDIPEGYSVSREKKERFSLILESASTNQTSMYLCASRTSGISDTDTQYFGPGTRLTVL.

This clonotype came up many times. With the library built for alpha chains, this beta chain is off target and its frequency is not meaningful. This chain connects TRBV27 to TRBJ1-1; the D is unclear. With 5 bases removed from V and 0 bases from J, the gap between germline ends came to 19 bases. The V gene's germline CDR1 is MNHEY and CDR2 SMNVEV (reference sequence). This CDR3 is built from 17 residues. CDR3 DNA sequence: TGTGCCAGCAGTAGGTCGAGCGGAAACTTCATGAACACTGAAGCTTTCTTT. Amino acid sequence: CASSRSSGNFMNTEAFF.

Points on this clonotype: This beta chain represents an off-target read in a library built for alpha chains; its size is of limited meaning. V gene TRBV6-1 combines with J gene TRBJ1-5; 7 bases agree with TRBD1. CDR3 length equals 13 residues. Germline V gene data show CDR1 as MNHNS and CDR2 as SASEGT. Germline trimming cut 6 bases from V and 4 bases from J; bases unmatched to any gene: 3. DNA for the CDR3: TGTGCCAGCAGGAAACAGGGGAATCAGCCCCAGCATTTT. This sequence encodes CASRKQGNQPQHF.